Each of the 10 T cell receptor beta chains below was sequenced from the same sample in a study of cytomegalovirus exposure and HLA in healthy donors. The study ran its PCR with 60 Vbeta and 13 Jbeta primers. The assay was immunoSEQ multiplex PCR, and TCRdb's table has in-frame clones only and misses some. In the table there are fewer than 200,000 clones, about 75% of which are singletons. What was sequenced was PBMCs. These receptors came from a female donor in good health and CMV-seronegative.

This clone was observed a handful of times. The chain recombines TRBV27 with TRBJ1-1; no reliable D call. Trimming removed 6 bases from V and 3 bases from J, with 11 bases in between. Germline V gene data show CDR1 as MNHEY and CDR2 as SMNVEV (reference sequence). This CDR3 is built from 13 residues. In DNA form, the CDR3 reads TGTGCCAGCAGCCCCCGGGGATACACTGAAGCTTTCTTT. Amino acids: CASSPRGYTEAFF.

This clone was seen once. This CDR3 reads CASSRLSVNTEAFF. The CDR3, as DNA: TGTGCCAGCAGCCGGCTTTCAGTGAACACTGAAGCTTTCTTT. This chain links TRBV14 with TRBJ1-1; unclear D gene. CDR3 length equals 14 residues. The V end lost 4 bases, the J end lost 0 bases, and 9 bases lay between the germline ends. Germline loops: CDR1 SGHDN, CDR2 FVKESK.

The chain combines TRBV29-1 with TRBJ1-1; no reliable D call. V dropped 6 bases and J dropped 4 bases, with 12 bases sitting between them. CDR3 length: 12 residues. CDR1 SQVTM and CDR2 ANQGSEA come from the germline V gene. For the CDR3, the DNA is TGCAGCGTCCGTAGGGCGGGCACTGAAGCTTTCTTT. As protein: CSVRRAGTEAFF.

The rearrangement uses TRBV6-5 and TRBJ1-1, with D possibly being TRBD1 (5 bases). Germline V gives CDR1 MNHEY, CDR2 SVGAGI. This CDR3 is 15 amino acids long. The chain's CDR3 is CQAEDGIRRGTEAFF. The CDR3 DNA follows: TGTCAAGCAGAAGACGGCATACGAAGGGGCACTGAAGCTTTCTTT.

The chain employs TRBV30 and TRBJ2-3; 7 bases map to TRBD2. Germline V CDR1 and CDR2: GTSNPN, SVGIG (reference sequence). The CDR3 runs 17 residues. V shed 2 bases, J shed 1 base, and the junction held 12 bases outside the gene matches. CDR3 amino acids: CAWSPGTTRWGTDTQYF. In DNA form, the CDR3 reads TGTGCCTGGAGTCCCGGGACTACCCGTTGGGGCACAGATACGCAGTATTTT. Full variable domain (rest looked up from reference TRBV30 and TRBJ2-3): SQTIHQWPATLVQPVGSPLSLECTVEGTSNPNLYWYRQAAGRGLQLLFYSVGIGQISSEVPQNLSASRPQDRQFILSSKKLLLSDSGFYLCAWSPGTTRWGTDTQYFGPGTRLTVL.

This clone was seen a single time. The V and J genes are TRBV5-1 and TRBJ2-3; TRBD2 is a possible D gene (5 bases). CDR1 and CDR2 from the germline V gene are SGHRS and YFSETQ. Trimming stripped 1 base from V and 0 bases from J, with 9 bases between. This CDR3 is built from 15 residues. CDR3 nucleotides: TGCGCCAGCAGCTTGACAGCGGCGAGCACAGATACGCAGTATTTT. This encodes CASSLTAASTDTQYF.

CDR3 sequence (DNA): TGTGCCAGCTCACCAGTCGAGGGAAACCAGCCCCAGCATTTT. Protein: CASSPVEGNQPQHF. V usage is TRBV18 and J usage is TRBJ1-5; D ambiguous. The CDR3 loop spans 14 amino acids. Trimming stripped 2 bases from V and 7 bases from J, with 12 bases between. Looked up from germline, CDR1 is KGHSH and CDR2 is LQKENI.

The table lists this clone with a few counts. The chain employs TRBV11-2 and TRBJ1-4; unclear D gene. The CDR3 has 15 residues. Trimming cost V 4 bases and J 4 bases, with 13 bases left between them. Germline-derived CDR1 and CDR2 are SGHAT and FQNNGV. CDR3 amino acids: CASSSRGQFNEKLFF. The CDR3 region has the DNA TGTGCCAGCAGCTCCCGAGGGCAGTTTAATGAAAAACTGTTTTTT.

This clone was picked up one time. The chain is built from TRBV30 and TRBJ2-7, with D perhaps TRBD1 (5 bases). V was shortened by 3 bases and J by 2 bases, with 5 bases between the two germline ends. CDR1 is GTSNPN and CDR2 is SVGIG in the germline V gene (reference sequence). This CDR3 has 11 residues. This CDR3 reads CAWRQAYEQYF. CDR3 coding DNA: TGTGCCTGGAGACAGGCCTACGAGCAGTACTTC.

This clone came up a few times. This chain connects TRBV5-1 to TRBJ2-6; 7 bases match TRBD1. Germline V lookup: CDR1 SGHRS, CDR2 YFSETQ. The CDR3 is made up of 15 amino acids. J gave up 2 bases and V 1 base, and 0 bases lay outside the gene matches. The CDR3 region is CASSLTGAGANVLTF. The CDR3 bases are TGCGCCAGCAGCTTGACAGGGGCTGGGGCCAACGTCCTGACTTTC.